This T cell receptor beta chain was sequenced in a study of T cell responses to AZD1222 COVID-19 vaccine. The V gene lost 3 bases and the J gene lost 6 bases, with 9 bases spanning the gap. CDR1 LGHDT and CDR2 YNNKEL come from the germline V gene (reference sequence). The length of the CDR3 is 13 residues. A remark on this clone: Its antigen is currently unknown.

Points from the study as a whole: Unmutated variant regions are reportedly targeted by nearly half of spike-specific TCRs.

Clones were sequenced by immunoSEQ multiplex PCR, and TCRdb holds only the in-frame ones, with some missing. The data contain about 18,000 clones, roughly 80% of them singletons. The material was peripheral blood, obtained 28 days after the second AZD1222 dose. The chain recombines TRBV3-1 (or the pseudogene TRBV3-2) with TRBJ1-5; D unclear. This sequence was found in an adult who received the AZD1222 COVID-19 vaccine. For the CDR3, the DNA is TGTGCCAGCAGCCATCGAGGGCTTCAGCCCCAGCATTTT. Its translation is CASSHRGLQPQHF.